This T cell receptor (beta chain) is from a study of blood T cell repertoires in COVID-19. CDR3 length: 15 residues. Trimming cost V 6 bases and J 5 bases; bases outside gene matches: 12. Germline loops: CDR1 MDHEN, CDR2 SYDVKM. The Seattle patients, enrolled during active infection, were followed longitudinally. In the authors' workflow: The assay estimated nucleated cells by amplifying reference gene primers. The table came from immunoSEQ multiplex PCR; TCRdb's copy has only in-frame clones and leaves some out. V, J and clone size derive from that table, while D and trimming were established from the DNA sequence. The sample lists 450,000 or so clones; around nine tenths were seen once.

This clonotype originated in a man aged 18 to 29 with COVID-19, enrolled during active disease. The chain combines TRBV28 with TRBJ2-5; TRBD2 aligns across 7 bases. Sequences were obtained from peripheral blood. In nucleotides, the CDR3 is TGTGCCAGCAGCGGGGCGGGAGAGGGTAGTGAGACCCAGTACTTC. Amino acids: CASSGAGEGSETQYF.